This T cell receptor (beta chain) was recovered during a study of T cell changes during pregnancy in multiple sclerosis. The germline V and J ends were trimmed by 3 bases and 4 bases, with 9 bases remaining between them. The germline V gene encodes CDR1 ENHRY and CDR2 SYGVKD. There are 13 residues in the CDR3. Produced via immunoSEQ multiplex PCR; TCRdb's table is partial and in-frame only. Of around 70,000 clones in the sample, just under 95% are singletons; the top ten hold 3.7%. The sample here was peripheral blood, taken after pregnancy. The chain uses TRBV10-3 and TRBJ1-2; D might be TRBD1 (5 bases). The TCR sequence derives from a female donor in good health, enrolled as a control in a pregnancy study. This CDR3 reads CAISDTGGYGYTF. The CDR3 DNA follows: TGTGCCATCAGTGATACAGGTGGCTATGGCTACACCTTC.